These T cell receptor beta chains were read from a single sample in a study of vaccination effects on CD4 cells after COVID-19. Using immunoSEQ multiplex PCR, the repertoire was profiled, and TCRdb retains in-frame clones only, with some absent. Of 55,000 to 75,000 clones listed, approximately 76% are singletons. The antigens these receptors bind are not known. The specimen was CD4+ T cells from PBMCs cultured with HCoV-NL63 spike peptides, collected before COVID-19 vaccination. These receptors originate from a human donor who received a COVID-19 vaccine. Each CDR3 is given with its conserved first and last residue. A D gene is named only where the DNA matches it firmly. Clone size is not always given. Where it is, it says once, few, many or a class for expanded clones.

J,size,V,D,DNA,CDR3
TRBJ1-4,NA,TRBV6-5,NA,TGTGCCAGCAACCGGGACCGGTCTGAAAAACTGTTTTTT,CASNRDRSEKLFF
TRBJ1-1,NA,TRBV19,NA,TGTGCCAGTAGTATAGCTGGGGGCGACACTGAAGCTTTCTTT,CASSIAGGDTEAFF
TRBJ2-5,NA,TRBV3-1/TRBV3-2,TRBD2,TGTGCCAGCAGCCTAGGACTAGCGGGGGGGACCCAGTACTTC,CASSLGLAGGTQYF
TRBJ1-1,NA,TRBV29-1,NA,TGCAGCGTTAGTGGGATTTCCACTGAAGCTTTCTTT,CSVSGISTEAFF
TRBJ2-5,NA,TRBV6-2/TRBV6-3,NA,TGTGCCAGCAGTTTAGAAGAGACCCAGTACTTC,CASSLEETQYF
TRBJ2-1,NA,TRBV5-8,NA,TGTGCCAGCCCCGGCAGGGCCTCAGCGAATGAGCAGTTCTTC,CASPGRASANEQFF
TRBJ2-5,NA,TRBV5-1,TRBD2,TGCGCCAGCAGTCGGGGCTTTTCCACGGGGGGGTCCGAAGAGACCCAGTACTTC,CASSRGFSTGGSEETQYF
TRBJ2-3,NA,TRBV29-1,NA,TGCAGCGGGGGACGGAACCCGGCAGATACGCAGTATTTT,CSGGRNPADTQYF
TRBJ2-5,NA,TRBV5-6,NA,TGTGCCAGCAGCTTAGACAGACAAGAGACCCAGTACTTC,CASSLDRQETQYF
TRBJ1-3,NA,TRBV5-1,NA,TGCGCCAGCAGCCAACACTCGGGGGAAACTGGAAACACCATATATTTT,CASSQHSGETGNTIYF
TRBJ2-3,NA,TRBV5-1,TRBD2,TGCGCCAGCAGCTCAACTAGCGGGGGGGCCGTAGATACGCAGTATTTT,CASSSTSGGAVDTQYF
TRBJ2-5,once,TRBV7-3,NA,TGTGCCAGCAGCTTACTGGGGACTGAGACCCAGTACTTC,CASSLLGTETQYF
TRBJ1-2,NA,TRBV21-1,NA,TGTGCCAGCAGCAAAGGCCAGGCGGCTTTGGGCTACACCTTC,CASSKGQAALGYTF
TRBJ1-2,few,TRBV7-2,NA,TGTGCCAGCAGTCACATCCGGACGGCCTATGGCTACACCTTC,CASSHIRTAYGYTF
TRBJ2-1,NA,TRBV7-2,NA,TGTGCCAGCAGCTTAAAAGTCAGGGTTAACAATGAGCAGTTCTTC,CASSLKVRVNNEQFF